Listed below are T cell receptor beta chains from one sample, sequenced in a study of CD8 T cells in ankylosing spondylitis. MiXCR, run by TCRdb on the 5' RACE reads, gives a single entry per CDR3 protein. The sample contains hundreds of thousands of distinct CDR3 sequences, roughly 27% of which appear only once. Sequencing was carried out using blood, either unsorted or a sorted T cell fraction (not recorded which). Receptors originate from a male donor with ankylosing spondylitis. Both conserved end residues are part of each CDR3. D genes are given only for firm matches. Clone size appears in some rows only: once, few, many, or a class for an expanded clone.

v_gene: TRBV29-1; len: 13; d_gene: NA; abundance: few; j_gene: TRBJ1-4; CDR3nt: TGCAGCGTTGAAGATCTGGATAAGGAAAAACTGTTTTTT; CDR3aa: CSVEDLDKEKLFF
v_gene: TRBV5-1; len: 14; d_gene: NA; abundance: NA; j_gene: TRBJ2-5; CDR3nt: TGCGCCAGCAGCCCCCTAGGGGGTGGGGAGACCCAGTACTTC; CDR3aa: CASSPLGGGETQYF
v_gene: TRBV5-1; len: 19; d_gene: TRBD1; abundance: NA; j_gene: TRBJ2-3; CDR3nt: TGCGCCAGCATCCCGGGACAGGAAGGGTTTGAGGGAGTAGAGAATACGCAGTATTTT; CDR3aa: CASIPGQEGFEGVENTQYF
v_gene: TRBV20-1; len: 16; d_gene: TRBD2; abundance: few; j_gene: TRBJ2-1; CDR3nt: TGCAGTGCTAGAGGTTTTTTGACTAGCGGAAACAATGAGCAGTTCTTC; CDR3aa: CSARGFLTSGNNEQFF
v_gene: TRBV27; len: 14; d_gene: TRBD2; abundance: few; j_gene: TRBJ2-1; CDR3nt: TGTGCCAGCAGTTTATACCCTAGCGGGAGGCGTGAGTTCTTC; CDR3aa: CASSLYPSGRREFF
v_gene: TRBV6-1; len: 12; d_gene: NA; abundance: NA; j_gene: TRBJ2-1; CDR3nt: TGTGCCAGCAGTGAGACAGTAAATGAGCAGTTCTTC; CDR3aa: CASSETVNEQFF
v_gene: TRBV7-9; len: 13; d_gene: NA; abundance: many; j_gene: TRBJ2-7; CDR3nt: TGTGCCAGCAGCTTAGGACTGAACTACGAGCAGTACTTC; CDR3aa: CASSLGLNYEQYF
v_gene: TRBV29-1; len: 16; d_gene: TRBD2; abundance: many; j_gene: TRBJ2-5; CDR3nt: TGCAGCGTGGCATCTAGCGGGAGGGGCGTCCCGGAGACCCAGTACTTC; CDR3aa: CSVASSGRGVPETQYF
v_gene: TRBV5-1; len: 12; d_gene: NA; abundance: few; j_gene: TRBJ1-1; CDR3nt: TGCGCCAGCAGCTCGGGGCACACTGAAGCTTTCTTT; CDR3aa: CASSSGHTEAFF
v_gene: TRBV12-3/TRBV12-4; len: 14; d_gene: NA; abundance: NA; j_gene: TRBJ1-1; CDR3nt: TGTGCCAGCAGTTTAATAGGGTACTCTGTTGAAGCTTTCTTT; CDR3aa: CASSLIGYSVEAFF
v_gene: TRBV5-1; len: 15; d_gene: NA; abundance: few; j_gene: TRBJ1-3; CDR3nt: TGCGCCAGCAGCTTGGAACAGATCTCTGGAAACACCATATATTTT; CDR3aa: CASSLEQISGNTIYF
v_gene: TRBV29-1; len: 13; d_gene: NA; abundance: few; j_gene: TRBJ2-3; CDR3nt: TGCAGCGTCGGGGACACTAGCACAGATACGCAGTATTTT; CDR3aa: CSVGDTSTDTQYF